Listed here are 27 T cell receptor beta chains from one sample, sequenced in a study of blood T cell repertoires in COVID-19. Profiling relied on immunoSEQ multiplex PCR, and the TCRdb table lists in-frame clones only, not all of them. The table records 250,000 or so clones, approximately 83% of them present only once. The sample consisted of PBMCs or T cells enriched from blood (not recorded which). These receptors all come from a woman in her 40s who had been exposed to COVID-19.

This chain uses TRBV7-6 with TRBJ2-1; the match to TRBD2 covers 8 bases. The J segment lost 6 bases and the V segment lost 1 base, leaving 11 bases of the junction unmatched. The germline V gene has CDR1 SGHVS and CDR2 FNYEAQ. The CDR3 totals 17 residues. The CDR3 reads CASSLGPRGGGPNEQFF. Here the CDR3 DNA reads TGTGCCAGCAGCTTAGGGCCCAGGGGCGGGGGGCCCAATGAGCAGTTCTTC. Drawing the rest from reference TRBV7-6 and TRBJ2-1, the complete variable domain is GAGVSQSPRYKVTKRGQDVALRCDPISGHVSLYWYRQALGQGPEFLTYFNYEAQQDKSGLPNDRFSAERPEGSISTLTIQRTEQRDSAMYRCASSLGPRGGGPNEQFFGPGTRLTVL.

This sequence joins TRBV6-6 and TRBJ2-2, with 8 bases that match TRBD1. This CDR3 comprises 16 residues. V shed 5 bases, J shed 6 bases, and the junction held 11 bases outside the gene matches. Germline CDR1 is MNHNY and CDR2 is SVGAGI (reference sequence). CDR3 sequence: CASSRTSQGAPGELFF. The CDR3 nucleotides read TGTGCCAGCAGTCGAACCTCGCAGGGGGCGCCCGGGGAGCTGTTTTTT.

The chain links TRBV7-9 to TRBJ2-7, with D uncertain. CDR3 size: 11 residues. Trimming removed 0 bases from V and 7 bases from J, with 4 bases in between. Germline CDR1 and CDR2: SEHNR and FQNEAQ (reference sequence). CDR3 bases: TGTGCCAGCAGCTTAGCGGAGGAGCAGTACTTC. As protein: CASSLAEEQYF.

The chain joins TRBV6-2 or TRBV6-3 to TRBJ1-3; D remains unclear. Germline CDR1 reads MNHEY; CDR2 reads SVGEGT. The CDR3 is 12 residues long. V shed 5 bases and J shed 8 bases, with 10 bases lying between them. CDR3 region: CASSRPPDTIYF. The CDR3 DNA is TGTGCCAGCAGTCGCCCTCCGGACACCATATATTTT.

The rearrangement joins TRBV3-1 (or the pseudogene TRBV3-2) to TRBJ1-1, with D unresolved. Between the trimmed V and J ends, which lost 1 base and 5 bases, there was a span of 11 bases. Germline V gene data show CDR1 as LGHDT and CDR2 as YNNKEL (reference sequence). The CDR3 totals 14 residues. CDR3 DNA sequence: TGTGCCAGCAGCCAAGGGGGTGGAGGTACTGAAGCTTTCTTT. Translation: CASSQGGGGTEAFF.

The V call is TRBV7-3, the J call TRBJ1-1; D unclear. Trimming took 3 bases from V and 0 from J, leaving 5 bases between them. The CDR3 contains 13 residues. CDR1 SGHTA and CDR2 FQGTGA come from the germline V gene. The CDR3 coding sequence is TGTGCCAGCAGCTTGGCCATGAACACTGAAGCTTTCTTT. Protein product: CASSLAMNTEAFF.

The chain joins TRBV3-1 (or the pseudogene TRBV3-2) to TRBJ1-2; TRBD1 matches at 9 bases. This CDR3 is 15 amino acids long. Germline lookup yields CDR1 LGHDT and CDR2 YNNKEL (reference sequence). The V segment lost 5 bases and the J segment 5 bases; nucleotides outside the gene matches: 9. DNA of the CDR3: TGTGCCAGCAGCGCTCCGGGACAGGGCCATTATGGCTACACCTTC. It is translated as CASSAPGQGHYGYTF.

This clone was recorded many times. The chain links TRBV6-5 to TRBJ2-5, with D possibly matching TRBD2 (9 bases). With 6 bases removed from V and 5 bases from J, the gap between germline ends came to 19 bases. CDR1 is MNHEY, CDR2 SVGAGI, per germline. The CDR3 spans 15 residues. CDR3 in amino acids: CASRASGDRRETQYF. The CDR3 DNA is TGTGCCAGCAGGGCTAGCGGGGACAGGAGGGAGACCCAGTACTTC.

V usage is TRBV24-1 and J usage is TRBJ2-1, with D hard to call. Between the trimmed V and J ends, which lost 6 bases and 6 bases, there was a span of 5 bases. CDR3 size: 11 residues. Per the germline V gene, CDR1 is KGHDR and CDR2 is SFDVKD. This CDR3 reads CATSRGNEQFF. In DNA form, the CDR3 reads TGTGCCACCAGTCGAGGCAATGAGCAGTTCTTC.

There are a few counts of this clone. This chain connects TRBV30 to TRBJ1-1; D remains unclear. The CDR3 contains 14 residues. Germline values: CDR1 GTSNPN, CDR2 SVGIG (reference sequence). The germline V and J ends were trimmed by 2 bases and 4 bases, with 14 bases remaining between them. The CDR3 DNA is TGTGCCTGGAGTAAAGGGTTAGGAGGCACTGAAGCTTTCTTT. Amino acid sequence: CAWSKGLGGTEAFF.

This chain uses TRBV4-3 with TRBJ2-7; TRBD1 might be the D (7 bases). This CDR3 has 18 residues. The germline CDR1 and CDR2 sequences are LGHNA and YSLEER. Trimming took off 4 bases at V and 2 bases at J, with 24 bases between the two ends. The CDR3 loop is CASSLRRDQGVPTYEQYF. For the CDR3, the DNA is TGCGCCAGCAGCCTAAGGAGGGACCAGGGGGTGCCCACCTACGAGCAGTACTTC.

The chain recombines TRBV11-2 with TRBJ2-5; tentatively, D is TRBD1 (6 bases). V was clipped by 1 base and J by 5 bases, with 20 bases between them. This CDR3 is 17 amino acids long. Looked up from germline, CDR1 is SGHAT and CDR2 is FQNNGV. The CDR3 bases are TGTGCCAGCAGCTTAGGGCCTTGGGGGCCGGAGTTCGAGACCCAGTACTTC. Protein: CASSLGPWGPEFETQYF.

V gene TRBV15 combines with J gene TRBJ1-2, with D perhaps matching TRBD1 (6 bases). The ends were cut back, 3 bases at V and 0 bases at J, with 14 bases in the middle. Germline-derived CDR1 and CDR2 are LNHNV and YYDKDF (reference sequence). The CDR3 covers 16 residues. The CDR3 DNA is TGTGCCACCAGCAGGGGGACACGCACAGCTAACTATGGCTACACCTTC. Its protein product is CATSRGTRTANYGYTF.

This clone has only a few counts. This chain connects TRBV7-2 to TRBJ1-3; D perhaps matches TRBD1 (6 bases). V lost 2 bases, J lost 4 bases, and 9 bases lay in between. The length of the CDR3 is 14 residues. CDR1 and CDR2 from the germline V gene are SGHTA and FQGNSA. This CDR3 reads CASSLQGSGNTIYF. CDR3 bases: TGTGCCAGCAGCTTACAGGGGTCAGGAAACACCATATATTTT.

V usage is TRBV24-1 and J usage is TRBJ2-3, with a weak D call TRBD1 (6 bases). The V gene lost 1 base and the J gene lost 6 bases, with 10 bases spanning the gap. This CDR3 contains 14 residues. CDR1 and CDR2 from the germline V gene are KGHDR and SFDVKD. CDR3 residues: CATSDFYRADTQYF. CDR3 nucleotides: TGTGCCACCAGTGATTTTTACAGGGCTGATACGCAGTATTTT.

CDR3: CASSPGLAGGLAKNIQYF. The CDR3 coding sequence is TGTGCCAGCAGCCCGGGACTAGCGGGGGGGCTGGCCAAAAACATTCAGTACTTC. The rearrangement links TRBV5-4 to TRBJ2-4, with 16 bases aligning to TRBD2. This CDR3 has 18 amino acids. CDR1 and CDR2 from the germline V gene are SGHNT and YYREEE (reference sequence). Trimming removed 4 bases from V and 1 base from J; junction bases left unmatched: 5.

J is TRBJ2-7 and V is TRBV2; 11 bases fit TRBD1. The CDR3 length is 14 residues. The ends lost 6 bases at V and 9 bases at J; junction bases unmatched: 10. Germline values: CDR1 SNHLY, CDR2 FYNNEI. In DNA form, the CDR3 reads TGTGCCAGCAGCACCAATTCCGGGACAGGGGGGCAGTACTTC. Its protein product is CASSTNSGTGGQYF.

This sequence joins TRBV28 and TRBJ1-3; TRBD1 aligns across 7 bases. J gave up 4 bases and V 3 bases, and 12 bases lay outside the gene matches. The CDR3 runs to 17 residues. The germline V gene has CDR1 MDHEN and CDR2 SYDVKM. The CDR3 nucleotides read TGTGCCAGCAGTTTGGACCGGGACAGTAGAGGGGGAAACACCATATATTTT. Translating it yields CASSLDRDSRGGNTIYF. The full variable domain, with the rest looked up from reference TRBV28 and TRBJ1-3, is DVKVTQSSRYLVKRTGEKVFLECVQDMDHENMFWYRQDPGLGLRLIYFSYDVKMKEKGDIPEGYSVSREKKERFSLILESASTNQTSMYLCASSLDRDSRGGNTIYFGEGSWLTVV.

V gene TRBV4-3 combines with J gene TRBJ2-1; the D gene is possibly TRBD2 (7 bases). The CDR3 runs 15 residues. The germline V gene encodes CDR1 LGHNA and CDR2 YSLEER. The germline V and J ends were trimmed by 0 bases and 5 bases, with 11 bases remaining between them. The CDR3 loop is CASSQEGGANNEQFF. For the CDR3, the DNA is TGCGCCAGCAGCCAAGAAGGGGGGGCCAACAATGAGCAGTTCTTC.

The chain uses TRBV28 and TRBJ2-5; no reliable D call. The CDR3 covers 14 residues. From germline, CDR1 is MDHEN and CDR2 SYDVKM. With 4 bases removed from V and 4 bases from J, the gap between germline ends came to 13 bases. The CDR3 DNA follows: TGTGCCAGCAGTTCCAAGAGGTTTGGAGAGACCCAGTACTTC. Encoded protein: CASSSKRFGETQYF.

The V and J genes are TRBV24-1 and TRBJ1-5, with 8 positions matching TRBD1. CDR1 is KGHDR and CDR2 is SFDVKD in the germline V gene. CDR3 length: 15 amino acids. Unmatched junction bases numbered 6, after V lost 4 bases and J lost 5 bases. CDR3 in amino acids: CATSDRTGRDQPQHF. CDR3 coding DNA: TGTGCCACCAGTGACCGGACAGGGCGGGATCAGCCCCAGCATTTT.

The rearrangement links TRBV7-6 to TRBJ2-1, with 9 bases fitting TRBD1. Germline V gene sequence: CDR1 SGHVS, CDR2 FNYEAQ. There are 16 residues in the CDR3. V trimming: 5 bases; J trimming: 9 bases; junction bases outside the gene matches: 14. The CDR3 sequence is CASSQVGTGGAPEQFF. The DNA of the CDR3 is TGTGCCAGCAGCCAGGTCGGCACAGGGGGCGCGCCTGAGCAGTTCTTC.

The rearrangement links TRBV25-1 to TRBJ1-4; D possibly corresponds to TRBD1 (5 bases). The V and J ends lost 2 bases and 10 bases respectively, with 14 bases between them. This CDR3 region has 14 residues. Germline lookup yields CDR1 MGHDK and CDR2 SYGVNS. The CDR3 loop reads CASSEGAGFGKLFF. CDR3 DNA sequence: TGTGCCAGCAGTGAAGGGGCAGGGTTCGGAAAACTGTTTTTT.

V gene TRBV11-2 combines with J gene TRBJ2-3; 7 nucleotides agree with TRBD2. The CDR3 extends over 17 amino acids. The trim removed 1 base at V and 2 bases at J, leaving 9 bases unmatched. CDR1 is SGHAT and CDR2 is FQNNGV in the germline V gene. The CDR3 is CASSLGRGGPFTDTQYF. CDR3 DNA: TGTGCCAGCAGCTTAGGGAGGGGAGGGCCCTTCACAGATACGCAGTATTTT.

The CDR3 spells CSAGTEGETQYF. CDR3 bases: TGCAGCGCCGGGACAGAGGGAGAGACCCAGTACTTC. The V call is TRBV29-1, the J call TRBJ2-5; TRBD1 matches 7 bases. J lost 4 bases, V lost 7 bases, and 6 bases had no gene match. CDR1 and CDR2 from the germline V gene are SQVTM and ANQGSEA. CDR3 size: 12 residues.

V usage is TRBV3-1 (or the pseudogene TRBV3-2) and J usage is TRBJ2-1; 8 nucleotides align to TRBD1. V was pared by 6 bases and J by 2 bases, with 3 bases of the junction left unmatched. The germline V gene has CDR1 LGHDT and CDR2 YNNKEL (reference sequence). CDR3 length equals 14 residues. The CDR3 DNA reads TGTGCCAGCAGGGACAGGGCGGCCTACAATGAGCAGTTCTTC. It specifies CASRDRAAYNEQFF.

CDR3 amino acids: CASSYLAGYNEQFF. CDR3 bases: TGTGCCAGCAGTTACCTAGCGGGATACAATGAGCAGTTCTTC. The V call is TRBV6-5, the J call TRBJ2-1; 9 nucleotides line up with TRBD2. V trimming: 2 bases; J trimming: 4 bases; junction bases outside the gene matches: 0. CDR1 MNHEY and CDR2 SVGAGI come from the germline V gene. The CDR3 is made up of 14 amino acids.